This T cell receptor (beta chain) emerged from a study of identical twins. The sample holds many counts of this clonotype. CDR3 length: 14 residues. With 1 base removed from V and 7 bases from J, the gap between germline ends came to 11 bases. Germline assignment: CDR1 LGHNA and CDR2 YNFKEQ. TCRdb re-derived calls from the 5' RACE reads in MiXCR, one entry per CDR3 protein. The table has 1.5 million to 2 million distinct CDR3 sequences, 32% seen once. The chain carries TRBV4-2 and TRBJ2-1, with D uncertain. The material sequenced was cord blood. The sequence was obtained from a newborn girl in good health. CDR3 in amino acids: CASSQGGFFNEQFF. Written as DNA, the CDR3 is TGTGCCAGCAGCCAAGGAGGCTTCTTTAATGAGCAGTTCTTC.